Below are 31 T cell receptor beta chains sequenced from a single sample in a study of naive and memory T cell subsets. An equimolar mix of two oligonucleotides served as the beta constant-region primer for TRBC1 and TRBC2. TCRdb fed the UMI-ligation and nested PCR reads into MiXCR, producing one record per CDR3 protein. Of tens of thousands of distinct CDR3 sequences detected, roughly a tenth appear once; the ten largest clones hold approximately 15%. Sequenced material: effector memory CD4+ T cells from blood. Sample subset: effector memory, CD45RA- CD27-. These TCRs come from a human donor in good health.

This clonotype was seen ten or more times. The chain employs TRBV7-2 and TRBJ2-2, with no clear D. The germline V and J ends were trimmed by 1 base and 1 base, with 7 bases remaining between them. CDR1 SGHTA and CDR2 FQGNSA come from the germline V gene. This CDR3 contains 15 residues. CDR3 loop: CASSLGTMNTGELFF. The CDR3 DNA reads TGTGCCAGCAGCTTAGGCACTATGAACACCGGGGAGCTGTTTTTT.

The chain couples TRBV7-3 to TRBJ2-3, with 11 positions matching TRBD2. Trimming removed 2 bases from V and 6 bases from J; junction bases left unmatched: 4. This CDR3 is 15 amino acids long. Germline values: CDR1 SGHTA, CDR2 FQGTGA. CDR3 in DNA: TGTGCCAGCAGCTTACGGACTAGCGGGTTGGATACGCAGTATTTT. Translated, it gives CASSLRTSGLDTQYF.

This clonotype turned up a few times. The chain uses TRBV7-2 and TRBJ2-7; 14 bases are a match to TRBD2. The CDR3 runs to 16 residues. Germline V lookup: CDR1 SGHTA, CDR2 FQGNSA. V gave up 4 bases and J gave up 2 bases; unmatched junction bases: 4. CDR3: CASSSGLAGVAYEQYF. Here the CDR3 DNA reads TGTGCCAGCAGCTCGGGACTAGCGGGAGTGGCCTACGAGCAGTACTTC.

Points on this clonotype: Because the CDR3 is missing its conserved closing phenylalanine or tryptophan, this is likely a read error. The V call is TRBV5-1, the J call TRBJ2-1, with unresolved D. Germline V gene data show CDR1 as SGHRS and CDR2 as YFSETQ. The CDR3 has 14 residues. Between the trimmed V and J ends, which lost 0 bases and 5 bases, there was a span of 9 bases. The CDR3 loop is CASSLGGVDNEQFS. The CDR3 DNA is TGCGCCAGCAGCTTGGGAGGCGTGGACAATGAGCAGTTCTCC.

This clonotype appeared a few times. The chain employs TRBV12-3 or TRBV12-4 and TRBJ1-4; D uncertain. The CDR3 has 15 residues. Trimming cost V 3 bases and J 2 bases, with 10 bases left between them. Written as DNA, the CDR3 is TGTGCCAGCAGTTTGGAGGACCTCACTAATGAAAAACTGTTTTTT. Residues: CASSLEDLTNEKLFF.

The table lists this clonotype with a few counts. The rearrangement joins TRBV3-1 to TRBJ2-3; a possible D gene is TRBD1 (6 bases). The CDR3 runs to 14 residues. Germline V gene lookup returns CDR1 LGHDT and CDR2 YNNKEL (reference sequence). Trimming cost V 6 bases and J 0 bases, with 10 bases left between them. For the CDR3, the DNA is TGTGCCAGCAGTATCAGGGGTAGCACAGATACGCAGTATTTT. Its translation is CASSIRGSTDTQYF.

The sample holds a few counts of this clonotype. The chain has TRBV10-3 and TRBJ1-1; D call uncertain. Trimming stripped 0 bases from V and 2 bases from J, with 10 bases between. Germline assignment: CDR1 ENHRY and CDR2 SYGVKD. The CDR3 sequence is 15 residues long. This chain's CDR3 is CAISESIMGNTEAFF. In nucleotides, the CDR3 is TGTGCCATCAGTGAGTCGATTATGGGAAACACTGAAGCTTTCTTT.

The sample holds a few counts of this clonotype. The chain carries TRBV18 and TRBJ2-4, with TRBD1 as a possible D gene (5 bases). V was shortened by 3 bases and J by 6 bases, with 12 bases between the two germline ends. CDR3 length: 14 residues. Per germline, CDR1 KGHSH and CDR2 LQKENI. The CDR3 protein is CASSPDTQGNIQYF. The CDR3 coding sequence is TGTGCCAGCTCACCTGACACGCAGGGAAACATTCAGTACTTC.

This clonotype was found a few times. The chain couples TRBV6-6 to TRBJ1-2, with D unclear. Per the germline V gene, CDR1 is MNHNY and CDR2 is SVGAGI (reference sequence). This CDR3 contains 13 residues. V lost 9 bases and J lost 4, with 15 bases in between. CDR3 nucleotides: TGTGCCAGTACCCAGGAGCGGGGCTATGGCTACACCTTC. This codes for CASTQERGYGYTF.

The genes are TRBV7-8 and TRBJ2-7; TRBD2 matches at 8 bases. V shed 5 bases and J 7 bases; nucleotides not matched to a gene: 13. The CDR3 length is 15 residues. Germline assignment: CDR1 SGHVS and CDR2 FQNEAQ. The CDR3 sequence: CASSRRAGDPEEQYF. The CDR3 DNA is TGTGCCAGCAGCCGACGAGCGGGGGACCCGGAAGAGCAGTACTTC.

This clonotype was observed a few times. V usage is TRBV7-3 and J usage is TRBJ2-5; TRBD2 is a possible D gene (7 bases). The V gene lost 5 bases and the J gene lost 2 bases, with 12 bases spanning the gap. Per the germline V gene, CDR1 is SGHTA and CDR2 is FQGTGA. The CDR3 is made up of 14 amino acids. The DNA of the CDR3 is TGTGCCAGCAGCATCGGGGGGCCACAAGAGACCCAGTACTTC. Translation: CASSIGGPQETQYF. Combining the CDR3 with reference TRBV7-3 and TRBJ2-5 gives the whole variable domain GAGVSQTPSNKVTEKGKYVELRCDPISGHTALYWYRQSLGQGPEFLIYFQGTGAADDSGLPNDRFFAVRPEGSVSTLKIQRTERGDSAVYLCASSIGGPQETQYFGPGTRLLVL.

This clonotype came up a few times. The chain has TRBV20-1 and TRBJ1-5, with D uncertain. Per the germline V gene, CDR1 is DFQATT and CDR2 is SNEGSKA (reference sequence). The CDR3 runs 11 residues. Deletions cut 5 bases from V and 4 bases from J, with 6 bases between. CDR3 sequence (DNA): TGCAGTGCTGGAATTAATCAGCCCCAGCATTTT. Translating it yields CSAGINQPQHF.

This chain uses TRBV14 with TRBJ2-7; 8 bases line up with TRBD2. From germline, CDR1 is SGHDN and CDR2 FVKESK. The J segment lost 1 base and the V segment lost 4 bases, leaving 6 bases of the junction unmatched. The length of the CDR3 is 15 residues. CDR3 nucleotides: TGTGCCAGCAGCCCCGCGGGCGGGAGGTCCTACGAGCAGTACTTC. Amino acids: CASSPAGGRSYEQYF.

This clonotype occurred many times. CDR3 nucleotide sequence: TGCAGCGTTGTTCAGGGCCCCTACGAGCAGTACTTC. It yields the protein CSVVQGPYEQYF. The rearrangement links TRBV29-1 to TRBJ2-7; the D gene is possibly TRBD1 (5 bases). Trimming cost V 4 bases and J 2 bases, with 9 bases left between them. The CDR3 has 12 amino acids. The germline CDR1 and CDR2 sequences are SQVTM and ANQGSEA.

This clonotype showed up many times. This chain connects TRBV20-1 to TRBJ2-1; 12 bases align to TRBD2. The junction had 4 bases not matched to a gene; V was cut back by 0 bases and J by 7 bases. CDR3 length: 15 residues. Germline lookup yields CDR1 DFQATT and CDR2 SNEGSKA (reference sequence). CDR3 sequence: CSARDTTSGGNEQFF. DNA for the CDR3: TGCAGTGCTAGAGATACAACTAGCGGGGGGAATGAGCAGTTCTTC.

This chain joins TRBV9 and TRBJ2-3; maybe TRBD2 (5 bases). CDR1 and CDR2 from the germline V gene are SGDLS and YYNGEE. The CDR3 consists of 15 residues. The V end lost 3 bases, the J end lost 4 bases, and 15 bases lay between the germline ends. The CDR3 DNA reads TGTGCCAGCAGCGGAGGGCTTTCCCGGGCAGATACGCAGTATTTT. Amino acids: CASSGGLSRADTQYF. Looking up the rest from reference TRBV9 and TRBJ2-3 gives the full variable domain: DSGVTQTPKHLITATGQRVTLRCSPRSGDLSVYWYQQSLDQGLQFLIQYYNGEERAKGNILERFSAQQFPDLHSELNLSSLELGDSALYFCASSGGLSRADTQYFGPGTRLTVL.

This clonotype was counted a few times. CDR3 loop: CASSRSGTGTYEQYF. The CDR3 region has the DNA TGTGCCAGCAGTAGGTCCGGGACAGGGACCTACGAGCAGTACTTC. The chain joins TRBV2 to TRBJ2-7; 9 nucleotides match TRBD1. Trimming removed 5 bases from V and 2 bases from J; junction bases left unmatched: 7. Germline CDR1 reads SNHLY; CDR2 reads FYNNEI. This CDR3 comprises 15 residues.

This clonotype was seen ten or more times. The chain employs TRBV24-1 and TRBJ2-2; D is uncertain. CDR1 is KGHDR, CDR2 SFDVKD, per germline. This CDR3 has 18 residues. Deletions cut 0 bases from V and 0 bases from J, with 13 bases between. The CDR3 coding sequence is TGTGCCACCAGTGATTTGCAAGGGCAGGCAACGAACACCGGGGAGCTGTTTTTT. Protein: CATSDLQGQATNTGELFF.

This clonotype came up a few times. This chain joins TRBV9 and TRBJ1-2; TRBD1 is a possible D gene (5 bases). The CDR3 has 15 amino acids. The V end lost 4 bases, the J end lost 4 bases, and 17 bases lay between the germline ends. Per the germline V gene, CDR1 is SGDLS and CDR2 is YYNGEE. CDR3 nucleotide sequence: TGTGCCAGCAGCCCACGCTCGGGGGGAGTCTATGGCTACACCTTC. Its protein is CASSPRSGGVYGYTF.

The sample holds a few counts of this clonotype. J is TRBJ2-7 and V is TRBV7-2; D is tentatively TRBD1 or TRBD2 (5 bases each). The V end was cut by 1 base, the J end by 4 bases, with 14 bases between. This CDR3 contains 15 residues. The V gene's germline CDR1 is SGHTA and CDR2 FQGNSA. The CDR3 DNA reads TGTGCCAGCAGCTTAGGGGTGGGGACGCCGTACGAGCAGTACTTC. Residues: CASSLGVGTPYEQYF.

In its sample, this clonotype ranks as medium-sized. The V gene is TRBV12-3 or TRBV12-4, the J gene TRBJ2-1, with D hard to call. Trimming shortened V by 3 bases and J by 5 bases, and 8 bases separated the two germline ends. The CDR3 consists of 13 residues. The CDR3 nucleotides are TGTGCCAGCAGTTTGGTGGCGCACAATGAGCAGTTCTTC. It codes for CASSLVAHNEQFF.

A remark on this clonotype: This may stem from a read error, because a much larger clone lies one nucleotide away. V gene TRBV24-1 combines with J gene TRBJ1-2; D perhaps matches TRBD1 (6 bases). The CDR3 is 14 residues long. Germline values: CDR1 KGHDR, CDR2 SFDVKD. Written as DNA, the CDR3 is TGTGCCACCAGTGATAGGACAGCTAACTATGGCTACAACTTC. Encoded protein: CATSDRTANYGYNF.

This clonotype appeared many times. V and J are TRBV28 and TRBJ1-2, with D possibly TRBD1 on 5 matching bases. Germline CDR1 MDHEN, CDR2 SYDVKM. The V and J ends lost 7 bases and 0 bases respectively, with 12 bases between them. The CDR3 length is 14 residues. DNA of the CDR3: TGTGCCAGCACCTCCGGGGGAGCTAACTATGGCTACACCTTC. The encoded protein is CASTSGGANYGYTF.

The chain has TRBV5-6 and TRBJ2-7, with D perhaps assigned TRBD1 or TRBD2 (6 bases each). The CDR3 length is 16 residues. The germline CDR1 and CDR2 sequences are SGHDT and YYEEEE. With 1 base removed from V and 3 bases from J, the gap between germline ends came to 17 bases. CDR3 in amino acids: CASSLFGGQGYYEQYF. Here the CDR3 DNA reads TGTGCCAGCAGCTTGTTTGGGGGGCAGGGATACTACGAGCAGTACTTC.

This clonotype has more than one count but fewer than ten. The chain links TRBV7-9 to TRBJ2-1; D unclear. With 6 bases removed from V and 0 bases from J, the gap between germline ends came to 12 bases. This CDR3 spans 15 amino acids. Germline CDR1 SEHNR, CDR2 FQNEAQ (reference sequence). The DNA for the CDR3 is TGTGCCAGCAGGCCGCTTTCAAGCTCCTACAATGAGCAGTTCTTC. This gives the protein CASRPLSSSYNEQFF.

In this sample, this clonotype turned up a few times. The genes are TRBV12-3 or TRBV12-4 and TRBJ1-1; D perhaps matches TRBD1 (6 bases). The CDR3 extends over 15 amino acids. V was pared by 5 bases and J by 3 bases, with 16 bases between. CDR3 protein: CASSPRGGAYTEAFF. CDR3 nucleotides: TGTGCCAGCAGTCCCCGCGGGGGGGCCTACACTGAAGCTTTCTTT.

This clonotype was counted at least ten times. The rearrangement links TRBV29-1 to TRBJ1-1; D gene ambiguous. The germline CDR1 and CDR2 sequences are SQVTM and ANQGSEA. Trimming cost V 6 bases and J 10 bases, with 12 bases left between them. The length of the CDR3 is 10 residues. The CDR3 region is CSVHVKVAFF. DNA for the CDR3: TGCAGCGTCCACGTCAAGGTAGCTTTCTTT.

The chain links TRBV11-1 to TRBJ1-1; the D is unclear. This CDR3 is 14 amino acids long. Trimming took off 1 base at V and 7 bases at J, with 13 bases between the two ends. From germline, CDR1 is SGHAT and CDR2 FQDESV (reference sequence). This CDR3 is CASSLGSGRDEAFF. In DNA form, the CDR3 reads TGTGCCAGCAGCTTAGGAAGCGGGAGGGATGAAGCTTTCTTT.

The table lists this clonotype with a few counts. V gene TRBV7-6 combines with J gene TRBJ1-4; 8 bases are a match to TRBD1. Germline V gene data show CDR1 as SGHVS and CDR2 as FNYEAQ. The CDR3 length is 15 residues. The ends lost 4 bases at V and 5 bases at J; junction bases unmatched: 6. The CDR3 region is CASSSRQGYNEKLFF. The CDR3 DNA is TGTGCCAGCAGCTCCAGACAGGGGTACAATGAAAAACTGTTTTTT.

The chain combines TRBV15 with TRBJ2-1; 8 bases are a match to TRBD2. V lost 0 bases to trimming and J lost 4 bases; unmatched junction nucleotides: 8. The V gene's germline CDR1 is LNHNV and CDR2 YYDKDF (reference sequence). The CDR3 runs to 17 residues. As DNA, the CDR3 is TGTGCCACCAGCAGAGAAGGTCCTAGCGGGCCTTACAATGAGCAGTTCTTC. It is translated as CATSREGPSGPYNEQFF.

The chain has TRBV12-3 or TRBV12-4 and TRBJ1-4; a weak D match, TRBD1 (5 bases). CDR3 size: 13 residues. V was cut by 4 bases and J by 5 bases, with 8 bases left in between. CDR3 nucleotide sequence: TGTGCCAGCAGTTCATGGGGGAATGAAAAACTGTTTTTT. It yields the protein CASSSWGNEKLFF.